This TCR beta chain was identified during a study of OX40 agonist ivuxolimab in advanced cancers. On the study more broadly: Clinicians treated patients with ivuxolimab, an agonistic anti-OX40 (CD134) antibody. Patients with prior anti-PD-1, anti-PD-L1 or anti-CTLA-4 therapy were eligible; less than 50% had some.

The repertoire was sequenced with immunoSEQ multiplex PCR; TCRdb's copy has only in-frame clones and lacks some. The data show approximately 58,000 clones, around 93% seen once. Trimming removed 2 bases from V and 4 bases from J, with 12 bases in between. The CDR3 has 15 residues. CDR1 and CDR2 from the germline V gene are SGHRS and YFSETQ. The input for sequencing was CD4+ or CD8+ T cells sorted from blood, taken in a trial of the OX40 agonist ivuxolimab. This clonotype originated in an adult with an advanced solid tumor such as melanoma, head and neck, liver or kidney cancer. This chain uses TRBV5-1 with TRBJ1-4; D is uncertain. CDR3 in amino acids: CASSFLSSLNEKLFF. The CDR3 DNA reads as TGCGCCAGCAGCTTTTTAAGTAGCCTTAATGAAAAACTGTTTTTT.